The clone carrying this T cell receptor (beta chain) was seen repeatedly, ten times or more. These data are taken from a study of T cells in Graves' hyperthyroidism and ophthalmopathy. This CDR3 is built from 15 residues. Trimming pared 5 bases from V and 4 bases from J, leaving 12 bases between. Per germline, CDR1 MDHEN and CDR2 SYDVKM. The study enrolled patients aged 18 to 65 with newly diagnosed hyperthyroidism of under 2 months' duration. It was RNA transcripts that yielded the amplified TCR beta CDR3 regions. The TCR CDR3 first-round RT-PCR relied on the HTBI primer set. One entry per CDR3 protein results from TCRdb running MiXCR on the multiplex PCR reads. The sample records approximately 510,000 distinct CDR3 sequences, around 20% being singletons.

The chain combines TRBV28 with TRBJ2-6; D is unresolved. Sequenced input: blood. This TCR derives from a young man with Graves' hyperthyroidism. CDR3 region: CASSPQIAGANVLTF. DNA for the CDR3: TGTGCCAGCAGTCCTCAGATTGCCGGGGCCAACGTCCTGACTTTC.